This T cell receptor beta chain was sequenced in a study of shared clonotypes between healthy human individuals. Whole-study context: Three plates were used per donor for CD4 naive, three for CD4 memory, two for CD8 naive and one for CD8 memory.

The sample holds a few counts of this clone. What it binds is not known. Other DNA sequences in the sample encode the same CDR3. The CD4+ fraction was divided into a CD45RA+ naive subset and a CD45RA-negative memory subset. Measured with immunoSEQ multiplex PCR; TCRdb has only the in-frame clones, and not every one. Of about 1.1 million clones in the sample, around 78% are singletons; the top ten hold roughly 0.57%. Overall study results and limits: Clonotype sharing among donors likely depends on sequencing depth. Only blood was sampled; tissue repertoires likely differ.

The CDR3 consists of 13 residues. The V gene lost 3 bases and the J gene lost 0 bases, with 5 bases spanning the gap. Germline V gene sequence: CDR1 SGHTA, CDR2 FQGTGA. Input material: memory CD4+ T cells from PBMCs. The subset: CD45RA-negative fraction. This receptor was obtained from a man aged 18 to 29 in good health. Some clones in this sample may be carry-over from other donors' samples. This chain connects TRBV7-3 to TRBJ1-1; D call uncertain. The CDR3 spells CASSFNMNTEAFF. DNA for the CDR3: TGTGCCAGCAGCTTCAATATGAACACTGAAGCTTTCTTT.